These T cell receptor beta chains were read from a single sample in a study of T-cell memory formation after mild COVID-19. One entry per CDR3 protein results from TCRdb running MiXCR on the 5' RACE reads. Among about 620,000 distinct CDR3 sequences, about a sixth were seen once, and the ten largest hold about 12%. The sample taken for sequencing was PBMCs or a T cell subset sorted from them (not recorded which). The receptors stem from an adult woman who had mild COVID-19 (a few samples of this study predate the infection). Cell type and time point are not known. Both conserved end residues are trimmed from each CDR3.

V gene: TRBV11-1
J gene: TRBJ1-1
CDR3 protein: ASSQTENTEAF

V gene: TRBV6-5
J gene: TRBJ2-1
CDR3 protein: ASSYSNRQGTSGRAGQF

V gene: TRBV20-1
J gene: TRBJ1-1
CDR3 protein: SAPSVFEAF

V gene: TRBV14
J gene: TRBJ2-5
CDR3 protein: ASSPPGQPLGQETQY

V gene: TRBV7-2
J gene: TRBJ2-5
CDR3 protein: ASSFSGPGKETQY

V gene: TRBV7-9
J gene: TRBJ2-5
CDR3 protein: ASSFSPRETQY

V gene: TRBV24-1
J gene: TRBJ2-5
CDR3 protein: ATSDASVSLETQY

V gene: TRBV20-1
J gene: TRBJ1-2
CDR3 protein: SARDHGHPNYGYT

V gene: TRBV7-9
J gene: TRBJ1-5
CDR3 protein: ASSAWGDQPQH

V gene: TRBV19
J gene: TRBJ1-5
CDR3 protein: ASSNSGTGSNQPQH

V gene: TRBV14
J gene: TRBJ2-4
CDR3 protein: ASSQDSGRNIQY

V gene: TRBV4-3
J gene: TRBJ2-1
CDR3 protein: ASSQLTGTGYNEQF